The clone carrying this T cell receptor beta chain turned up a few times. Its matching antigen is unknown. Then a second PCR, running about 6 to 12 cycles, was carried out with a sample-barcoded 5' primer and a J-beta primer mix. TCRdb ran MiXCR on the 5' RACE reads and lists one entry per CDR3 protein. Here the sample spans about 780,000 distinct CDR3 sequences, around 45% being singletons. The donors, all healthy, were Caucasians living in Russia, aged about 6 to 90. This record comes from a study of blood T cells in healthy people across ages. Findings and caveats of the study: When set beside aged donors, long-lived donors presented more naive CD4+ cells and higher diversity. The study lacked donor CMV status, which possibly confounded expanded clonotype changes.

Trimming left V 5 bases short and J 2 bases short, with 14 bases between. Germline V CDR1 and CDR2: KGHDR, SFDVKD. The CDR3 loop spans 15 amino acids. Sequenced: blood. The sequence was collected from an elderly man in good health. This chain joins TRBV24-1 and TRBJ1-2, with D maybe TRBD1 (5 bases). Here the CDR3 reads CATSGPRDGNYGYTF. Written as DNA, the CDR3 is TGTGCCACCAGTGGTCCCCGGGACGGCAACTATGGCTACACCTTC.